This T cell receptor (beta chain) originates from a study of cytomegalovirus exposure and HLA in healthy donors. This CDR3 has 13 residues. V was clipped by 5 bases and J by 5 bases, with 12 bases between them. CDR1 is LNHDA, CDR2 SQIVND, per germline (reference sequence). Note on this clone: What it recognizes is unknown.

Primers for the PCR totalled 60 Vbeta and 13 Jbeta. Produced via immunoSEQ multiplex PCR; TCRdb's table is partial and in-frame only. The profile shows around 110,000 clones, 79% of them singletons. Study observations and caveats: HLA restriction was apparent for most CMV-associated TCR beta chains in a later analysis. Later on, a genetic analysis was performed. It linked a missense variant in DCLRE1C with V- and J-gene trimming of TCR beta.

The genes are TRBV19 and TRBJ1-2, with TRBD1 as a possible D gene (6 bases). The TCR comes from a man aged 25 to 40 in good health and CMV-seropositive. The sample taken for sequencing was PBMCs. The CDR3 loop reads CASSPDRRYGYTF. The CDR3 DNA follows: TGTGCCAGTAGTCCGGACAGAAGATATGGCTACACCTTC. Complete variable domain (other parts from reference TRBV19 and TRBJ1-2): DGGITQSPKYLFRKEGQNVTLSCEQNLNHDAMYWYRQDPGQGLRLIYYSQIVNDFQKGDIAEGYSVSREKKESFPLTVTSAQKNPTAFYLCASSPDRRYGYTFGSGTRLTVV.